The present T cell receptor (beta chain) was sequenced within a study of regulatory T cells. Study-level results: Hydrophobic residues at CDR3 positions 6 and 7 were enriched in conventional CD4+ T cells of CD3G-deficient patients. In patients, unique TRB V-J pairs were restricted and V/J usage skewed, especially in Tregs.

Germline values: CDR1 SSHAT, CDR2 FNYEAQ (reference sequence). This CDR3 contains 12 residues. J was trimmed by 7 bases and V by 11 bases; bases with no gene match: 7. Primers: 52 TRBV forward and 13 TRBJ reverse. Assay used: immunoSEQ multiplex PCR; TCRdb lists only in-frame clones, some missing. The data hold about 35,000 clones, with approximately 90% observed a single time. A couple of CD3G-deficient patients had more severe autoimmunity; all had some. Patients aged 2 to 39 years had fewer naive and more memory CD4+ and CD8+ T cells. Regulatory (CD25-high CD127-low) and conventional (CD25-low CD127-high) CD4+ T cells were sorted separately. This clone was seen once. The antigen is undetermined.

The chain employs TRBV7-7 and TRBJ2-2; 7 nucleotides match TRBD1. This sequence originates from a person aged 18 to 30 with CD3G deficiency. The sequencing sample was made of conventional CD4+ T cells sorted from blood. The CDR3 DNA reads as TGTGCCGTCCAAGGGGGCCACGGGGAGCTGTTTTTT. Amino acid sequence: CAVQGGHGELFF.